This T cell receptor (beta chain) stems from a study of T cell responses to AZD1222 COVID-19 vaccine. Whole-study results and caveats: Reportedly, nearly half of unique spike TCRs recognized epitopes outside B.1.351/B.1.1.7 mutations. Donors were mostly white British, more females; clonal diversity possibly underestimated.

Per the germline V gene, CDR1 is GTSNPN and CDR2 is SVGIG (reference sequence). Deletions cut 0 bases from V and 5 bases from J, with 8 bases between. The CDR3 extends over 13 amino acids. As for this clone: Its cognate antigen is unknown.

Produced via immunoSEQ multiplex PCR; TCRdb's table is partial and in-frame only. The sample lists under 150,000 clones, about 89% seen once, with approximately 2.7% in the top ten. This chain connects TRBV30 to TRBJ1-5; D perhaps matches TRBD1 (5 bases). The sequence derives from an adult in good health. The material sequenced was peripheral blood, taken on day 0 of MenACWY control vaccination. As DNA, the CDR3 is TGTGCCTGGAGTGTAGACAGAGATCAGCCCCAGCATTTT. Encoded protein: CAWSVDRDQPQHF.